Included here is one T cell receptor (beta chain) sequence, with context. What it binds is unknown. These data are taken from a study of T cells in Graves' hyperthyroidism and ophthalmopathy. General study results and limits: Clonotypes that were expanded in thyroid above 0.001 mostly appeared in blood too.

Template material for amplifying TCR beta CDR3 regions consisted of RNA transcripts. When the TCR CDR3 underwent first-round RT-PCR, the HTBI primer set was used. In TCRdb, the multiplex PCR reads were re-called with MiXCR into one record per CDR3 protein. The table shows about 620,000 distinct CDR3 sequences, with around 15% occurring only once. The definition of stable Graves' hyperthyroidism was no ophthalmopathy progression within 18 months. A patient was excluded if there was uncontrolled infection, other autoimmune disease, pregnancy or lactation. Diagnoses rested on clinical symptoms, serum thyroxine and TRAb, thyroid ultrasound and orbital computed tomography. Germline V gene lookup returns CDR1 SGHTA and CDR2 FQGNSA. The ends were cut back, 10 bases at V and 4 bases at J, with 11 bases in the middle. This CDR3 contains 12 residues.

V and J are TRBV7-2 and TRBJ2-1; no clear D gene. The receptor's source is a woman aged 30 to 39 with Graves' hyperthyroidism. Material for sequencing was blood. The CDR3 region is CATSHLYNEQFF. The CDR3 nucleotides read TGTGCCACCTCCCACCTATACAATGAGCAGTTCTTC. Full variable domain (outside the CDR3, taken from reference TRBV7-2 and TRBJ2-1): GAGVSQSPSNKVTEKGKDVELRCDPISGHTALYWYRQSLGQGLEFLIYFQGNSAPDKSGLPSDRFSAERTGGSVSTLTIQRTQQEDSAVYLCATSHLYNEQFFGPGTRLTVL.